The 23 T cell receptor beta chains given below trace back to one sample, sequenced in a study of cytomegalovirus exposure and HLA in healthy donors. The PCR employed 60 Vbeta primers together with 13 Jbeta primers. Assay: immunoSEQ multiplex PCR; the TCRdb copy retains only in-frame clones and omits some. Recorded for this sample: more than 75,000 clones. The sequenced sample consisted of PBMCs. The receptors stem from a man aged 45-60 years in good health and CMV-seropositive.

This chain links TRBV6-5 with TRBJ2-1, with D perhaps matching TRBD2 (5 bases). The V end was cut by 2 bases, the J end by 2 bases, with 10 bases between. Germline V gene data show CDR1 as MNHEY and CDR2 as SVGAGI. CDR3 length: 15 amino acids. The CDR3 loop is CASSYMASTYNEQFF. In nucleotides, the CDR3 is TGTGCCAGCAGTTACATGGCTAGCACCTACAATGAGCAGTTCTTC.

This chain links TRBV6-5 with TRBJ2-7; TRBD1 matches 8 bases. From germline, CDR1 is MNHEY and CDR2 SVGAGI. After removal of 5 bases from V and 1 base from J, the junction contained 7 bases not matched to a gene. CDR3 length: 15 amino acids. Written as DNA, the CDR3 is TGTGCCAGCAGTCTCCGACAGGGGCCGTCCTACGAGCAGTACTTC. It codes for CASSLRQGPSYEQYF.

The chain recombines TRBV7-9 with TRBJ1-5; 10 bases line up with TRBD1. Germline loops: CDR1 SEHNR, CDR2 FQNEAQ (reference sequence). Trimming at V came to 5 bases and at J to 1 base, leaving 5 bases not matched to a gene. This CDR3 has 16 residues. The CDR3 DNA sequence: TGTGCCAGCAGCGGCGGGACAGGGGTGAGCAATCAGCCCCAGCATTTT. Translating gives CASSGGTGVSNQPQHF.

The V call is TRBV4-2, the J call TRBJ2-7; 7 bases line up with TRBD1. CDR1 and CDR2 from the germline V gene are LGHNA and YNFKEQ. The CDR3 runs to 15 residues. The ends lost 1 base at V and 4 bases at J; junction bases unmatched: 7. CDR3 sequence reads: CASSQGPRDRYEQYF. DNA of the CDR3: TGTGCCAGCAGCCAAGGGCCCCGGGACAGATACGAGCAGTACTTC.

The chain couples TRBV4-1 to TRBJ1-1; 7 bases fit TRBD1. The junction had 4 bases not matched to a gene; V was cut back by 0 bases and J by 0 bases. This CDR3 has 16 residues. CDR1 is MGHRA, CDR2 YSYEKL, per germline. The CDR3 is CASSQDGTAMNTEAFF. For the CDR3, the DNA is TGCGCCAGCAGCCAAGATGGGACAGCCATGAACACTGAAGCTTTCTTT.

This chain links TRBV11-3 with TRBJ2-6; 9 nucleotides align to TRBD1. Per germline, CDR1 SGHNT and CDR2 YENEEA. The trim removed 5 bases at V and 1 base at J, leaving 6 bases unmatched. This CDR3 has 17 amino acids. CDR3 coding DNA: TGTGCCAGCAGCCCCCGGGACAGGGCTTCTGGGGCCAACGTCCTGACTTTC. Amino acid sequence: CASSPRDRASGANVLTF.

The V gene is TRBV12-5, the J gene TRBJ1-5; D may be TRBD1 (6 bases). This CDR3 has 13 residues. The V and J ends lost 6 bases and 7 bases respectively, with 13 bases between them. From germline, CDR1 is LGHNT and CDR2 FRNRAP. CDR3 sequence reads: CASGWTQGQPQHF. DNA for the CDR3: TGTGCTAGTGGCTGGACCCAGGGGCAGCCCCAGCATTTT.

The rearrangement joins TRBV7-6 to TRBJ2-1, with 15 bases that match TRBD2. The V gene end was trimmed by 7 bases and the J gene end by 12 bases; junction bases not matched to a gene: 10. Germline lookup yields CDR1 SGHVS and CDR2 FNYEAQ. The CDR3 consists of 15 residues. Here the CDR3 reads CASTAGLAGGERQFF. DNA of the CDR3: TGTGCCAGCACCGCGGGACTAGCGGGAGGAGAGCGGCAGTTCTTC.

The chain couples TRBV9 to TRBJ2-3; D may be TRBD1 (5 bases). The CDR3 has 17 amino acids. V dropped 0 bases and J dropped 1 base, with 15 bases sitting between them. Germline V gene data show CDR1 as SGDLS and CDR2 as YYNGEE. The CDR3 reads CASSVAGGLGGTDTQYF. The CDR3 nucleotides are TGTGCCAGCAGCGTAGCTGGTGGGTTAGGGGGCACAGATACGCAGTATTTT.

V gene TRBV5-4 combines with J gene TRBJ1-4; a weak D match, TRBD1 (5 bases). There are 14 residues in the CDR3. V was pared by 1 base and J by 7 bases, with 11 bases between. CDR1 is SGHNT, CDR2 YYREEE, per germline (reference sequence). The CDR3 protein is CASSLWQGSEKLFF. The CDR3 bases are TGTGCCAGCAGCTTGTGGCAGGGAAGTGAAAAACTGTTTTTT.

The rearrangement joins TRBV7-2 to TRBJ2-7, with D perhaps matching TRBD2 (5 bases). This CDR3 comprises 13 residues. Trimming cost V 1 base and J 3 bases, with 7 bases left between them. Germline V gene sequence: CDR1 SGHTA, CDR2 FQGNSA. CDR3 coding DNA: TGTGCCAGCAGCTTAGGGGCGGGCTACGAGCAGTACGTC. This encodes CASSLGAGYEQYV.

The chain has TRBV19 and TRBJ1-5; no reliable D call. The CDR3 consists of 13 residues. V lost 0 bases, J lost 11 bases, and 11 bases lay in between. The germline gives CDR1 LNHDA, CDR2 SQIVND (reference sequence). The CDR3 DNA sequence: TGTGCCAGTAGTATAGATCGCGGGTGGTCCCAGCATTTT. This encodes CASSIDRGWSQHF.

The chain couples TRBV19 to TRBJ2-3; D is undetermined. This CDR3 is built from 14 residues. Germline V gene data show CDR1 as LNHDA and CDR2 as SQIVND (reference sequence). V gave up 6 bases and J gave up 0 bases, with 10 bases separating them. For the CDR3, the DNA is TGTGCCAGTAGAGTCTCCTATAGCACAGATACGCAGTATTTT. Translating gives CASRVSYSTDTQYF.

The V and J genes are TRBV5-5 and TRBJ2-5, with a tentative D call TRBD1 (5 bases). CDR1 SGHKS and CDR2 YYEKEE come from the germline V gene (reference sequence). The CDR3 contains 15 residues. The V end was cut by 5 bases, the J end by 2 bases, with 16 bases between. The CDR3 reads CASRAFETVQETQYF. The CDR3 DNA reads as TGTGCCAGCAGGGCGTTTGAGACAGTTCAAGAGACCCAGTACTTC.

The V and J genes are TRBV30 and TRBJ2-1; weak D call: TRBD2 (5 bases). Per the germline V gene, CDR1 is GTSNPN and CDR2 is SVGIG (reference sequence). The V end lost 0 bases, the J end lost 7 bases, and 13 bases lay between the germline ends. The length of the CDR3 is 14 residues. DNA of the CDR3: TGTGCCTGGAGTGTACGCCCCGCGGGTAATGAGCAGTTCTTC. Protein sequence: CAWSVRPAGNEQFF.

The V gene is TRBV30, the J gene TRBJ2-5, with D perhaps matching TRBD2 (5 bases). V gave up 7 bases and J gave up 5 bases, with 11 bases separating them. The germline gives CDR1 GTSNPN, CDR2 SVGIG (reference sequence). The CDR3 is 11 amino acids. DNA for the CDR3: TGTGCCTCTGGGGAGAGCGAGACCCAGTACTTC. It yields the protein CASGESETQYF.

The CDR3 reads CASSLAGGPWTDTQYF. In DNA form, the CDR3 reads TGTGCCAGCAGCTTAGCGGGAGGGCCATGGACAGATACGCAGTATTTT. V gene TRBV7-2 combines with J gene TRBJ2-3; 7 nucleotides match TRBD2. Germline assignment: CDR1 SGHTA and CDR2 FQGNSA. V was clipped by 0 bases and J by 3 bases; unmatched bases: 6. The CDR3 sequence is 16 residues long.

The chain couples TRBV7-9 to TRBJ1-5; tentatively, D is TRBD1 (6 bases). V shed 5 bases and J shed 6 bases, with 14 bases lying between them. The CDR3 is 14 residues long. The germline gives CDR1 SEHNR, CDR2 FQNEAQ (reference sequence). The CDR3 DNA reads TGTGCCAGCAGCCCCGGGGGGCGCAGTCAGCCCCAGCATTTT. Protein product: CASSPGGRSQPQHF.

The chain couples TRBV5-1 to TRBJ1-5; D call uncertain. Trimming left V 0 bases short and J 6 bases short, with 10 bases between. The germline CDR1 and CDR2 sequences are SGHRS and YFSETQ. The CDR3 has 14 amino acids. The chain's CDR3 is CASSLEGVGQPQHF. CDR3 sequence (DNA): TGCGCCAGCAGCTTGGAGGGAGTGGGTCAGCCCCAGCATTTT.

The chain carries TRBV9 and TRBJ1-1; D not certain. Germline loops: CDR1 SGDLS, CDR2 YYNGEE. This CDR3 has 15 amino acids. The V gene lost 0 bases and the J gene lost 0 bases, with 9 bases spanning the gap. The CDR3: CASSVGGLLNTEAFF. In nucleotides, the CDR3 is TGTGCCAGCAGCGTAGGTGGGCTCCTGAACACTGAAGCTTTCTTT.

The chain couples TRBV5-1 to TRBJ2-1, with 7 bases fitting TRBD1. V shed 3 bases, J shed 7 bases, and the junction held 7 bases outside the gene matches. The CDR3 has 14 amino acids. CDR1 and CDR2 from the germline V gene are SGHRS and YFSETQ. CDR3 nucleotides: TGCGCCAGCAGCTGGACAGGTGGGCGGAATGAGCAGTTCTTC. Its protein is CASSWTGGRNEQFF.

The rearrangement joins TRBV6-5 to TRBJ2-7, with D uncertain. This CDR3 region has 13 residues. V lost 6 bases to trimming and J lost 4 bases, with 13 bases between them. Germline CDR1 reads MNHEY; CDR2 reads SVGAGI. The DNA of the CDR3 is TGTGCCAGCAGCCCCGCCGGGTCATACGAGCAGTACGTC. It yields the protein CASSPAGSYEQYV.

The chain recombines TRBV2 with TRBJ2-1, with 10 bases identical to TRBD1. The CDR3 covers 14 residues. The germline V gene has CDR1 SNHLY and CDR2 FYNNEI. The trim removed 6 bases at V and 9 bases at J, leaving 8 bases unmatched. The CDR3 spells CASRGDRGNIEQFF. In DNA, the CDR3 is TGTGCCAGCAGGGGGGACAGGGGAAATATTGAGCAGTTCTTC.